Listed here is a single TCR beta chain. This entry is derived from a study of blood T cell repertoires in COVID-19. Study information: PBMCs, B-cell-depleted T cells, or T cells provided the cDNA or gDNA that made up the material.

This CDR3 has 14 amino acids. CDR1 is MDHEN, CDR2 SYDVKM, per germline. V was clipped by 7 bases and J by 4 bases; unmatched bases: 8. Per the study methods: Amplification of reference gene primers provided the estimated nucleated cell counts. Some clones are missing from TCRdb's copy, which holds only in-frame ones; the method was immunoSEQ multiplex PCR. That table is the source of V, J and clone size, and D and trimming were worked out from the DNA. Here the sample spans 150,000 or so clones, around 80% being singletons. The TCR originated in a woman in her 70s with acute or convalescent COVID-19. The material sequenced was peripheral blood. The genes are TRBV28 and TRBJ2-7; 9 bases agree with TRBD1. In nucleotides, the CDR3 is TGTGCCAGCACCCCCCGGGACAGGGAATACGAGCAGTACTTC. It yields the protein CASTPRDREYEQYF. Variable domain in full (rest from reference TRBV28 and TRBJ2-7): DVKVTQSSRYLVKRTGEKVFLECVQDMDHENMFWYRQDPGLGLRLIYFSYDVKMKEKGDIPEGYSVSREKKERFSLILESASTNQTSMYLCASTPRDREYEQYFGPGTRLTVT.